The TCR beta chain described here comes from a study of CD8 T cells in ankylosing spondylitis. Whole-study results and caveats: Some of these motif variants have turned up before, in reports on reactive arthritis synovial fluid and blood. Blood from ankylosing spondylitis patients appeared to carry a characteristic roughly 8-variant TCR beta motif.

As concerns this clonotype: Its antigen is not identified.

CDR3 length equals 16 residues. Germline V lookup: CDR1 SGHRS, CDR2 YFSETQ. With 0 bases removed from V and 1 base from J, the gap between germline ends came to 10 bases. 5'-RACE, quantitative and with molecular barcodes, yielded the TCR beta libraries. From the 5' RACE reads, TCRdb called clonotypes with MiXCR, one entry per CDR3 protein. The data show about 170,000 distinct CDR3 sequences, approximately 20% seen once. This chain uses TRBV5-1 with TRBJ1-4, with D uncertain. This clonotype was sampled from a male donor with ankylosing spondylitis or in good health (not recorded which). The specimen sequenced was blood, either unsorted or a sorted T cell fraction (not recorded which). The CDR3 DNA reads TGCGCCAGCAGCTTGGCCCGAGGAGGAACTAATGAAAAACTGTTTTTT. Translated, it gives CASSLARGGTNEKLFF. Together with reference TRBV5-1 and TRBJ1-4, the CDR3 gives the full variable domain: KAGVTQTPRYLIKTRGQQVTLSCSPISGHRSVSWYQQTPGQGLQFLFEYFSETQRNKGNFPGRFSGRQFSNSRSEMNVSTLELGDSALYLCASSLARGGTNEKLFFGSGTQLSVL.